Listed below are T cell receptor beta chains from one sample, sequenced in a study of cytomegalovirus exposure and HLA in healthy donors. Sequenced by immunoSEQ multiplex PCR; TCRdb stores in-frame clones only, minus some. The sample carries 150,000 to 200,000 clones, roughly 76% recorded once. The sequencing sample was made of PBMCs. Receptors were obtained from a woman between 45 and 65 years old in good health and CMV-seronegative. Each CDR3 is given with its conserved first and last residue. D genes are given only for firm matches. Clone size is stated in some rows and not others, as once, few, many or a class when expanded.

V gene: TRBV5-1
clone size: NA
J gene: TRBJ2-7
D gene: TRBD1
CDR3 DNA: TGCGCCAGCAGTAAAGGGACAGGGTCGACCGAGCAGTACTTC
CDR3 protein: CASSKGTGSTEQYF

V gene: TRBV7-2
clone size: NA
J gene: TRBJ2-1
D gene: TRBD2
CDR3 DNA: TGTGCCAGCAGCTTATGGGGGACTAGTCACAATGAGCAGTTCTTC
CDR3 protein: CASSLWGTSHNEQFF

V gene: TRBV10-3
clone size: once
J gene: TRBJ2-1
D gene: TRBD2
CDR3 DNA: TGTGCCACGCGGGCGGGAGACGGATGGGGGAATGAGCAGTTCTTC
CDR3 protein: CATRAGDGWGNEQFF

V gene: TRBV19
clone size: NA
J gene: TRBJ1-3
D gene: NA
CDR3 DNA: TGTGCCAGTAGTATAGCGAGTGCCGGAAACACCATATATTTT
CDR3 protein: CASSIASAGNTIYF

V gene: TRBV5-1
clone size: NA
J gene: TRBJ2-3
D gene: NA
CDR3 DNA: TGCGCCAGCAGCTTGGATGGAGGGACTGGAGCAGATACGCAGTATTTT
CDR3 protein: CASSLDGGTGADTQYF

V gene: TRBV7-8
clone size: once
J gene: TRBJ2-5
D gene: NA
CDR3 DNA: TGTGCCAGCAGCTTAGCGGGAGAGGTTTTGGAGACCCAGTACTTC
CDR3 protein: CASSLAGEVLETQYF

V gene: TRBV5-4
clone size: NA
J gene: TRBJ1-5
D gene: TRBD1
CDR3 DNA: TGTGCCAGCAGCTACGACAGGGATCAGCCCCAGCATTTT
CDR3 protein: CASSYDRDQPQHF

V gene: TRBV28
clone size: few
J gene: TRBJ2-3
D gene: NA
CDR3 DNA: TGTGCCAGCAGTTTCTGGACACGCAGCACAGATACGCAGTATTTT
CDR3 protein: CASSFWTRSTDTQYF

V gene: TRBV5-4
clone size: few
J gene: TRBJ2-3
D gene: NA
CDR3 DNA: TGTGCCACATCAAACGGTGGCACAGATACGCAGTATTTT
CDR3 protein: CATSNGGTDTQYF

V gene: TRBV5-4
clone size: NA
J gene: TRBJ1-6
D gene: NA
CDR3 DNA: TGTGCCAGCAGCATACAGGGTTCGCCTTATAATTCACCCCTCCACTTT
CDR3 protein: CASSIQGSPYNSPLHF

V gene: TRBV7-2
clone size: NA
J gene: TRBJ2-3
D gene: NA
CDR3 DNA: TGTGCCAGCAGCTTGGGGGGTGGGATCCCCACAGATACGCAGTATTTT
CDR3 protein: CASSLGGGIPTDTQYF

V gene: TRBV5-4
clone size: NA
J gene: TRBJ1-1
D gene: NA
CDR3 DNA: TGTGCCAGCAGCTTGGGATACAGGGTGGCTGAAGCTTTCTTT
CDR3 protein: CASSLGYRVAEAFF

V gene: TRBV23-1
clone size: NA
J gene: TRBJ1-1
D gene: NA
CDR3 DNA: TGCGCCAGCAGTCAATCTAGAGACATAGTGGCTTTCTTT
CDR3 protein: CASSQSRDIVAFF

V gene: TRBV11-1
clone size: NA
J gene: TRBJ2-7
D gene: NA
CDR3 DNA: TGTGCCAGCAGCTTTCAGGGGTTCAACGAGCAGTACTTC
CDR3 protein: CASSFQGFNEQYF

V gene: TRBV28
clone size: NA
J gene: TRBJ1-2
D gene: NA
CDR3 DNA: TGTGCCAGCAGGGCGGCAATTCCAGGGAGGAGTTACACCTTC
CDR3 protein: CASRAAIPGRSYTF

V gene: TRBV4-1
clone size: NA
J gene: TRBJ1-1
D gene: TRBD1
CDR3 DNA: TGCGCCAGCAGCCAAGCGGGACAGGGGAACACTGAAGCTTTCTTT
CDR3 protein: CASSQAGQGNTEAFF

V gene: TRBV12-5
clone size: NA
J gene: TRBJ1-2
D gene: TRBD1
CDR3 DNA: TGTGCTAGTGGCTCACAAACAGGGGGACGGGTCTATGGCTACACCTTC
CDR3 protein: CASGSQTGGRVYGYTF

V gene: TRBV25-1
clone size: NA
J gene: TRBJ2-5
D gene: TRBD2
CDR3 DNA: TGTGCCAGCAGTGAATATGGGGGGGACCAAGAGACCCAGTACTTC
CDR3 protein: CASSEYGGDQETQYF

V gene: TRBV5-1
clone size: NA
J gene: TRBJ2-1
D gene: TRBD1
CDR3 DNA: TGCGCCAGCAGCCCCGGGACAGGCTACAATGAGCAGTTCTTC
CDR3 protein: CASSPGTGYNEQFF

V gene: TRBV2
clone size: NA
J gene: TRBJ2-7
D gene: NA
CDR3 DNA: TGTGCCAGCAGCTCCAGCTCCTACGAGCAGTACTTC
CDR3 protein: CASSSSSYEQYF

V gene: TRBV6-5
clone size: once
J gene: TRBJ2-3
D gene: NA
CDR3 DNA: TGTGCCAGCAGTTATGAGGGGACTCCTAGCACAGATACGCAGTATTTT
CDR3 protein: CASSYEGTPSTDTQYF

V gene: TRBV5-6
clone size: NA
J gene: TRBJ2-5
D gene: TRBD2
CDR3 DNA: TGTGCCAGCAGCTTGTCCCAAACCAGCGGGAGTTTGCAGTACTTC
CDR3 protein: CASSLSQTSGSLQYF

V gene: TRBV4-3
clone size: NA
J gene: TRBJ2-1
D gene: TRBD2
CDR3 DNA: TGCGCCAGCAGCCATCGGGGGGGAACTTACAATGAGCAGTTCTTC
CDR3 protein: CASSHRGGTYNEQFF

V gene: TRBV10-3
clone size: NA
J gene: TRBJ1-1
D gene: TRBD1
CDR3 DNA: TGTGCCATCAGTGCCCCCCGGGACAGGAAAGCTTTCTTT
CDR3 protein: CAISAPRDRKAFF

V gene: TRBV6-6
clone size: NA
J gene: TRBJ2-3
D gene: NA
CDR3 DNA: TGTGCCAGCAGTGGGTACAGGGTAGCAGATACGCAGTATTTT
CDR3 protein: CASSGYRVADTQYF

V gene: TRBV15
clone size: few
J gene: TRBJ1-2
D gene: NA
CDR3 DNA: TGTGCCACCAGCAGAGGCGGGGAGGGCTATGGCTACACCTTC
CDR3 protein: CATSRGGEGYGYTF

V gene: TRBV4-2
clone size: NA
J gene: TRBJ1-5
D gene: NA
CDR3 DNA: TGTGCCAGCTCCGAGGGGGGCAATCAGCCCCAGCATTTT
CDR3 protein: CASSEGGNQPQHF

V gene: TRBV29-1
clone size: NA
J gene: TRBJ2-7
D gene: TRBD2
CDR3 DNA: TGCAGCGTTGAAGCTAGCGGGGGGGTGTACGAGCAGTACTTC
CDR3 protein: CSVEASGGVYEQYF

V gene: TRBV28
clone size: NA
J gene: TRBJ1-2
D gene: NA
CDR3 DNA: TGTGCCAGCAGTCCCGGGGGGGTCCCTAATGGCTACACCTTC
CDR3 protein: CASSPGGVPNGYTF

V gene: TRBV7-2
clone size: NA
J gene: TRBJ1-5
D gene: NA
CDR3 DNA: TGTGCCAGCAGCACAGGAGGGGCAGGCAATCAGCCCCAGCATTTT
CDR3 protein: CASSTGGAGNQPQHF

V gene: TRBV9
clone size: NA
J gene: TRBJ2-5
D gene: TRBD2
CDR3 DNA: TGTGCCAGCAGCGTAGGGGTCACTAGCGGGAGTAAAGAGACCCAGTACTTC
CDR3 protein: CASSVGVTSGSKETQYF

V gene: TRBV7-3
clone size: NA
J gene: TRBJ2-3
D gene: TRBD2
CDR3 DNA: TGTGCCAGCAGCCATGGCGGGGGGGGGATCACAGATACGCAGTATTTT
CDR3 protein: CASSHGGGGITDTQYF

V gene: TRBV19
clone size: NA
J gene: TRBJ1-2
D gene: TRBD1
CDR3 DNA: TGTGCCAGTAGTCGGCGGACACCCCCCACCGGGACAGGGCTTGGCTACACCTTC
CDR3 protein: CASSRRTPPTGTGLGYTF

V gene: TRBV6-6
clone size: NA
J gene: TRBJ1-4
D gene: TRBD1
CDR3 DNA: TGTGCCAGCAGTTTTCGGACAGGGGCTGAAGAAAAACTGTTTTTT
CDR3 protein: CASSFRTGAEEKLFF

V gene: TRBV5-1
clone size: NA
J gene: TRBJ2-1
D gene: TRBD2
CDR3 DNA: TGCGCCAGCAGCACGGGAGCTAGCGGGAGTTTGGCTGAGCAGTTCTTC
CDR3 protein: CASSTGASGSLAEQFF

V gene: TRBV19
clone size: NA
J gene: TRBJ1-1
D gene: NA
CDR3 DNA: TGTGCCAGTAGTATAGCGGGGGGGACTGAAGCTTTCTTT
CDR3 protein: CASSIAGGTEAFF

V gene: TRBV4-3
clone size: NA
J gene: TRBJ1-1
D gene: TRBD1
CDR3 DNA: TGCGCCAGCAGCCAAGATTCGACAGGGAGGTTCACTGAAGCTTTCTTT
CDR3 protein: CASSQDSTGRFTEAFF

V gene: TRBV13
clone size: NA
J gene: TRBJ2-7
D gene: TRBD1
CDR3 DNA: TGTGCCAGCAGCTCCAGGGAGGGGACAGGGCTTGGCGAGCAGTACTTC
CDR3 protein: CASSSREGTGLGEQYF

V gene: TRBV5-1
clone size: NA
J gene: TRBJ1-4
D gene: TRBD1
CDR3 DNA: TGCGCCAGCAGCTTGGATGGGACAGGGAATGAAAAACTGTTTTTT
CDR3 protein: CASSLDGTGNEKLFF

V gene: TRBV7-2
clone size: NA
J gene: TRBJ1-3
D gene: TRBD1
CDR3 DNA: TGTGCCAGCAGCCGAACAGGGGGGGTCTCTGGAAACACCATATATTTT
CDR3 protein: CASSRTGGVSGNTIYF

V gene: TRBV7-2
clone size: NA
J gene: TRBJ1-1
D gene: TRBD1
CDR3 DNA: TGTGCCAGCAGCTTCGGGACAGATAGAGAAGCTTTCTTT
CDR3 protein: CASSFGTDREAFF

V gene: TRBV6-5
clone size: NA
J gene: TRBJ1-2
D gene: TRBD1
CDR3 DNA: TGTGCCAGCAGACTACGACAGGGGGATGGCTACACCTTC
CDR3 protein: CASRLRQGDGYTF

V gene: TRBV9
clone size: few
J gene: TRBJ2-5
D gene: TRBD2
CDR3 DNA: TGTGCCAGCAGCGTAGGTGGGCGGGGGAACCAAGAGACCCAGTACTTC
CDR3 protein: CASSVGGRGNQETQYF

V gene: TRBV4-3
clone size: NA
J gene: TRBJ2-3
D gene: NA
CDR3 DNA: TGCGCCAGCAGCCAAGGGGAGAGGGGGTTTGATACGCAGTATTTT
CDR3 protein: CASSQGERGFDTQYF

V gene: TRBV7-8
clone size: NA
J gene: TRBJ1-1
D gene: NA
CDR3 DNA: TGTGCCAGCAGCCTAGGCGGTGAAGCTTTCTTT
CDR3 protein: CASSLGGEAFF

V gene: TRBV13
clone size: NA
J gene: TRBJ2-5
D gene: TRBD2
CDR3 DNA: TGTGCCAGCAGCTCACGACTAGCGGGCATCCAAGAGACCCAGTACTTC
CDR3 protein: CASSSRLAGIQETQYF

V gene: TRBV10-3
clone size: NA
J gene: TRBJ2-3
D gene: NA
CDR3 DNA: TGTGCCATCAGGACTTCGCTGTTAAACACAGATACGCAGTATTTT
CDR3 protein: CAIRTSLLNTDTQYF

V gene: TRBV6-1
clone size: NA
J gene: TRBJ1-4
D gene: NA
CDR3 DNA: TGTGCCAGCAGTGACCTGAGAACTAATGAAAAACTGTTTTTT
CDR3 protein: CASSDLRTNEKLFF

V gene: TRBV4-3
clone size: NA
J gene: TRBJ2-3
D gene: NA
CDR3 DNA: TGCGCCAGCAGCCGCTCCCTACAGTATACGCAGTATTTT
CDR3 protein: CASSRSLQYTQYF

V gene: TRBV5-6
clone size: once
J gene: TRBJ1-1
D gene: NA
CDR3 DNA: TGTGCCAGCAGCTTGGTACAGGGTCTAGGTGCTGAAGCTTTCTTT
CDR3 protein: CASSLVQGLGAEAFF

V gene: TRBV15
clone size: NA
J gene: TRBJ1-2
D gene: TRBD1
CDR3 DNA: TGTGCCACCAGCAGCCGACAGGGTAACTATGGCTACACCTTC
CDR3 protein: CATSSRQGNYGYTF

V gene: TRBV5-5
clone size: NA
J gene: TRBJ1-4
D gene: TRBD1
CDR3 DNA: TGTGCCAGCAGCCTGAAGACAGGGAAGAACGAAAAACTGTTTTTT
CDR3 protein: CASSLKTGKNEKLFF

V gene: TRBV6-1
clone size: NA
J gene: TRBJ1-2
D gene: NA
CDR3 DNA: TGTGCCAGCAGTGAAGGGGTCAGGGGTAACTATGGCTACACCTTC
CDR3 protein: CASSEGVRGNYGYTF

V gene: TRBV15
clone size: few
J gene: TRBJ1-1
D gene: NA
CDR3 DNA: TGTGCCACCAGTAGCCCGGGGGGGCCCCTAGGGGGCACTGAAGCTTTCTTT
CDR3 protein: CATSSPGGPLGGTEAFF

V gene: TRBV5-5
clone size: NA
J gene: TRBJ1-3
D gene: NA
CDR3 DNA: TGTGCCAGCAGCTTGGGCGCTACTGGAAACACCATATATTTT
CDR3 protein: CASSLGATGNTIYF